The subject of this entry is one T cell receptor beta chain. Its antigen is not known. This specimen comes from a study of T cell clonotyping in hematopoietic cell transplantation. The CDR3 has 13 residues. From germline, CDR1 is SGHNT and CDR2 YYREEE (reference sequence). Germline trimming cut 4 bases from V and 1 base from J; bases unmatched to any gene: 1. Findings and caveats of the study: No sorting was done, leaving CD4 and CD8 contributions mixed. Pathologically expanded recipient clonotypes increased progressively from day 30 to day 180 as diversity fell.

Profiled with immunoSEQ multiplex PCR; TCRdb holds only in-frame clones, not every one. The sample lists about 70,000 clones, around 94% occurring once. The rearrangement links TRBV5-4 to TRBJ2-5, with 7 bases matching TRBD2. This clonotype was obtained from a man aged 45-60 years in good health. Some clones in this sample may be carry-over from other donors' samples. Sequenced sample: peripheral blood mononuclear cells. In nucleotides, the CDR3 is TGTGCCAGCAGCAGCGGGGTCCAAGAGACCCAGTACTTC. Its translation is CASSSGVQETQYF. Looking up the rest from reference TRBV5-4 and TRBJ2-5 gives the full variable domain: ETGVTQSPTHLIKTRGQQVTLRCSSQSGHNTVSWYQQALGQGPQFIFQYYREEENGRGNFPPRFSGLQFPNYSSELNVNALELDDSALYLCASSSGVQETQYFGPGTRLLVL.